The entry below describes one T cell receptor (beta chain). Which antigen it targets is not known. No much larger clone exists at a distance of one base, and base qualities are not known. Collaborating institutions collected whole blood in K2EDTA tubes following their own protocols. Collaborator samples were shipped for TCRbeta analysis as frozen whole blood, isolated PBMCs, or DNA extracted from either sample type. The data were obtained in a study of blood T cell repertoires in COVID-19 (dated by TCRdb to the early 2020s). Study-wide context: The collaborator samples originated in the United States, Italy and Spain and spanned the acute and convalescent phases of COVID-19. The prospective study material was composed of cDNA or gDNA derived from T cells, B-cell-depleted T cells, or PBMCs. Subjects who had been exposed to COVID-19, were actively infected with it, or had recovered from it provided the deeply sampled blood TCRbeta repertoires that made up the dataset. The repertoires were released in a freely available public database meant as a resource for research on the immune response to SARS-CoV-2. Samples came from the ongoing ImmuneRACE study (first 160 participants) plus 1,254 subjects from 6 global collaborators. Nearly every sample came with metadata listing a de-identified subject ID, COVID-19 status, age in years and sex. Where HLA class I and class II types were available, the types were taken from metadata supplied by the sample provider, not from assay-based typing.

The immunoSEQ Assay, a bias-controlled multiplex PCR, was used to amplify TCRbeta CDR3 regions from genomic DNA. On the authors' methods: Nucleated cell counts per sample were estimated from amplification of reference gene primers within the assay. To quantify the absolute abundance of each unique TCRbeta CDR3 rearrangement, sequence reads were collapsed and filtered. For each sample, productive Simpson clonality was calculated by taking the square root of Simpson's diversity index across productive rearrangements. TCRdb provides this immuneACCESS table in a form limited to in-frame rearrangements. Some clones are lacking; in checked studies, under half of them reflect an unresolved V gene, and why the rest are absent is not known. D and trimming were read from the DNA, whereas the V and J calls and clone size are those reported in that table. Present in this sample are about 90,000 clones, more than 65% of which were seen just once. Roughly 25% of the sample rests with the top ten.

Summary of the overall study and its limitations: The quantity of clinical and demographic metadata differed by source and by participant and was supplied without curation.

The sequence was obtained from a man older than 75 with active or convalescent COVID-19. The sequencing input was peripheral blood.

This receptor carries the CDR3 CASSLLGTGNTGELFF. The nucleotide sequence is TGTGCCAGCAGCTTATTAGGGACAGGGAACACCGGGGAGCTGTTTTTT. This receptor chain uses TRBV7-2 and TRBJ2-2; 8 bases in the junction line up with TRBD1. V loses 2 bases at its end and J loses 1 base; junction bases beyond the gene matches: 3. Inclusive of the bounding cysteine and phenylalanine, the CDR3 is 16 residues long. The read is trimmed to its CDR3 DNA, 48 bases read in frame from base 1. CDR1 SGHTA and CDR2 FQGNSA were looked up in the germline V gene.